A selection of T cell receptor beta chains follows, all from one sample in a study of OX40 agonist ivuxolimab in advanced cancers. Repertoires were generated with immunoSEQ multiplex PCR, while TCRdb's copy carries only in-frame clones and drops some. The sample carries about 49,000 clones, roughly 85% recorded once. Sequenced here: CD4+ or CD8+ T cells sorted from blood, sampled in a trial of the OX40 agonist ivuxolimab. These receptors originate from an adult with an advanced solid tumor such as melanoma, head and neck, liver or kidney cancer. Both conserved end residues are part of each CDR3. The D gene is left open where the match is weak. Rows give clone size only sometimes, using once, few, many, or a class for an expanded clone.

d_call,clone_size,cdr3_length,v_call,j_call,cdr3_nt,cdr3_aa
NA,NA,15,TRBV5-1,TRBJ2-2,TGCGCCAGCAGCTCTGTAGCGAGGGGGACCGGGGAGCTGTTTTTT,CASSSVARGTGELFF
NA,NA,15,TRBV6-1,TRBJ1-1,TGTGCCAGCAGGGATAGGGACCTAGCAGCGAATTGGGATTTCTTT,CASRDRDLAANWDFF
NA,NA,14,TRBV15,TRBJ1-1,TGTGCCACCAGCAGAGAGGCAGAAGACACTGAAGCTTTCTTT,CATSREAEDTEAFF
NA,once,13,TRBV28,TRBJ2-7,TGTGCCAGCAGTTACAGGTCCTCCTACGAGCAGTACTTC,CASSYRSSYEQYF
NA,NA,15,TRBV7-2,TRBJ2-3,TGTGCCAGCAGCTTAGGGACACAGAATTCAGATACGCAGTATTTT,CASSLGTQNSDTQYF
NA,NA,13,TRBV9,TRBJ2-5,TGTGCCAGCAGCGTAGAAGGGGAAGAGACCCAGTACTTC,CASSVEGEETQYF
NA,NA,16,TRBV14,TRBJ2-5,TGTGCCAGCAGCAGGGCGGCAGATTTTCTTCAAGAGACCCAGTACTTC,CASSRAADFLQETQYF
NA,NA,15,TRBV11-2,TRBJ2-4,TGTGCCAGCAGCCACCGGGACACTCAGAAAAACATTCAGTACTTC,CASSHRDTQKNIQYF
TRBD1,NA,16,TRBV28,TRBJ1-6,TGTGCCAGCAGCACGGACAGGGCGACCTATAATTCACCCCTCCACTTT,CASSTDRATYNSPLHF
TRBD2,NA,17,TRBV14,TRBJ2-3,TGTGCCAGCAGCCAAGACGTAGCGGGGGCGAGCACAGATACGCAGTATTTT,CASSQDVAGASTDTQYF
NA,NA,15,TRBV7-6,TRBJ1-5,TGTGCCAGCAGCTCAACCGAGGGTAGCAATCAGCCCCAGCATTTT,CASSSTEGSNQPQHF
NA,once,19,TRBV21-1,TRBJ2-5,TGTGCCAGCAGCGAGGTGGGAAGGGCAGGGCCCGTTCGGTGGGAGACCCAGTACTTC,CASSEVGRAGPVRWETQYF
NA,NA,14,TRBV10-3,TRBJ1-4,TGTGCCATCAGTGACGCAGGGAGAGATGAAAAACTGTTTTTT,CAISDAGRDEKLFF
NA,NA,13,TRBV6-6,TRBJ2-3,TGTGCCAGCAGCCTACGGGCCACAGATACGCAGTATTTT,CASSLRATDTQYF
NA,NA,14,TRBV4-1,TRBJ1-4,TGCGCCAGCAGCCAAGGGGTAAATGGCGAAAAACTGTTTTTT,CASSQGVNGEKLFF
TRBD1,NA,16,TRBV4-1,TRBJ1-2,TGCGCCAGCAGCCAAGAGCCTACGGGACAGTCCTATGGCTACACCTTC,CASSQEPTGQSYGYTF
TRBD1,NA,14,TRBV27,TRBJ1-5,TGTGCCAGCAGCCAGGGGGCAGGGGCCCAGCCCCAGCATTTT,CASSQGAGAQPQHF
TRBD1,NA,19,TRBV9,TRBJ2-2,TGTGCCAGCAGCGTCCGGGACAGGGGGCCTGTCTTAGACACCGGGGAGCTGTTTTTT,CASSVRDRGPVLDTGELFF
TRBD2,NA,14,TRBV19,TRBJ2-7,TGTGCCAGTAGTGCAGCGGGGGCCACCTACGAGCAGTACTTC,CASSAAGATYEQYF
NA,NA,14,TRBV19,TRBJ1-2,TGTGCCAGTAGTCATCCAGGAGGTTTCTATGGCTACACCTTC,CASSHPGGFYGYTF
NA,NA,14,TRBV5-6,TRBJ2-7,TGTGCCAGCAGCTTGAGTAACTTTGGCTACGAGCAGTACTTC,CASSLSNFGYEQYF
TRBD2,NA,17,TRBV27,TRBJ2-1,TGTGCCAGCAGTCGGTTTGCGAGCGGGGGCACCTACAATGAGCAGTTCTTC,CASSRFASGGTYNEQFF
NA,NA,15,TRBV6-5,TRBJ2-1,TGTGCCAGCGGCCCACTGGGGGGCACCTACAATGAGCAGTTCTTC,CASGPLGGTYNEQFF